Listed here are 20 T cell receptor beta chains from one sample, sequenced in a study of shared clonotypes between healthy human individuals. The data were produced by immunoSEQ multiplex PCR, yet TCRdb's version contains in-frame clones alone and is incomplete. The data hold about 2.2 million clones, with about 93% observed a single time. Naive CD8 cells lacked CD45RO, underwent positive selection for CCR7 and left out terminally differentiated effector memory CD45RA+ cells. What was sequenced was naive CD8+ T cells from PBMCs. Every receptor here comes from a man in his late teens or twenties in good health. Some clones in this sample may be carry-over from other donors' samples.

A note on this clone: This same CDR3 is encoded by further DNA sequences in the sample. The genes are TRBV27 and TRBJ1-2; possibly TRBD1 for D (5 bases). V was clipped by 2 bases and J by 3 bases, with 7 bases between them. Germline V gives CDR1 MNHEY, CDR2 SMNVEV (reference sequence). The CDR3 runs 13 residues. The CDR3 DNA reads TGTGCCAGCAGTTTAGGGGGAGACTATGGCTACACCTTC. Protein product: CASSLGGDYGYTF.

The chain recombines TRBV7-8 with TRBJ1-2; weak D call: TRBD1 (5 bases). V was clipped by 2 bases and J by 2 bases, with 12 bases between them. The length of the CDR3 is 15 residues. Germline V gives CDR1 SGHVS, CDR2 FQNEAQ. CDR3 sequence: CASSLNFGGNYGYTF. DNA for the CDR3: TGTGCCAGCAGCTTAAATTTCGGGGGGAACTATGGCTACACCTTC.

The genes are TRBV9 and TRBJ2-2, with 9 bases lining up with TRBD2. The ends lost 2 bases at V and 4 bases at J; junction bases unmatched: 6. The V gene's germline CDR1 is SGDLS and CDR2 YYNGEE. The CDR3 runs 16 residues. As DNA, the CDR3 is TGTGCCAGCAGCGTCGACCAGCGGGAGGCCACCGGGGAGCTGTTTTTT. It is translated as CASSVDQREATGELFF.

The J gene is TRBJ2-7, the V gene TRBV13, with 10 bases fitting TRBD2. This CDR3 has 15 residues. The germline V gene has CDR1 PRHDT and CDR2 FYEKMQ (reference sequence). Germline trimming cut 0 bases from V and 4 bases from J; bases unmatched to any gene: 3. The CDR3 loop is CASSLGPAGGYEQYF. The CDR3 nucleotides read TGTGCCAGCAGCTTAGGCCCAGCGGGAGGGTACGAGCAGTACTTC.

The CDR3 protein is CASSWRLAGEGRDNEQFF. The DNA for the CDR3 is TGTGCCAGCAGCTGGCGACTAGCGGGAGAGGGTAGGGACAATGAGCAGTTCTTC. The V and J genes are TRBV7-3 and TRBJ2-1; 12 nucleotides align to TRBD2. Germline CDR1 and CDR2: SGHTA and FQGTGA. The ends lost 4 bases at V and 5 bases at J; junction bases unmatched: 12. The CDR3 runs to 18 residues.

This sequence joins TRBV4-2 and TRBJ2-7; D uncertain. Trimming removed 1 base at V and 4 bases at J, with 8 bases between. The CDR3 has 13 residues. Germline V gives CDR1 LGHNA, CDR2 YNFKEQ. The CDR3 DNA reads as TGTGCCAGCAGCCAAGGGGTTAAGTACGAGCAGTACTTC. This translates into CASSQGVKYEQYF.

The CDR3 DNA is TGCGCCAGCAGCTTCGGCGGGAGCCCTCACGAGCAGTACTTC. The encoded protein is CASSFGGSPHEQYF. The chain links TRBV5-1 to TRBJ2-7, with 7 bases that match TRBD2. CDR3 size: 14 residues. V trimming: 2 bases; J trimming: 5 bases; junction bases outside the gene matches: 7. The V gene's germline CDR1 is SGHRS and CDR2 YFSETQ.

The rearrangement joins TRBV5-6 to TRBJ1-1; a possible D gene is TRBD1 (5 bases). CDR1 and CDR2 (germline): SGHDT, YYEEEE. The CDR3 spans 14 residues. The V and J ends lost 4 bases and 0 bases respectively, with 10 bases between them. The CDR3 loop is CASSTRGLNTEAFF. Written as DNA, the CDR3 is TGTGCCAGCAGCACCCGGGGCTTGAACACTGAAGCTTTCTTT.

The chain employs TRBV7-9 and TRBJ2-5; 10 bases line up with TRBD2. The germline V gene encodes CDR1 SEHNR and CDR2 FQNEAQ (reference sequence). This CDR3 region has 18 residues. The junction had 11 bases not matched to a gene; V was cut back by 0 bases and J by 4 bases. CDR3 coding DNA: TGTGCCAGCAGCTTAGCCGGGCTAGCGGGAGTGCGTCCAGAGACCCAGTACTTC. Amino acid sequence: CASSLAGLAGVRPETQYF.

The CDR3 loop is CASSPRTSGSLWEQYF. Written as DNA, the CDR3 is TGCGCCAGCAGCCCCCGGACTAGCGGGAGTCTCTGGGAGCAGTACTTC. This chain joins TRBV5-1 and TRBJ2-7; 13 bases fit TRBD2. The CDR3 has 16 amino acids. Germline CDR1 and CDR2: SGHRS and YFSETQ. Losses at the gene ends were 4 bases for V and 7 bases for J; bases not matched to a gene: 11.

V gene TRBV19 combines with J gene TRBJ2-3, with 8 positions matching TRBD2. This CDR3 is built from 15 residues. Trimming cost V 3 bases and J 2 bases; bases outside gene matches: 4. The germline CDR1 and CDR2 sequences are LNHDA and SQIVND (reference sequence). This chain's CDR3 is CASSMLAGNTDTQYF. The CDR3 coding sequence is TGTGCCAGTAGTATGTTAGCGGGGAACACAGATACGCAGTATTTT.

The chain joins TRBV10-1 to TRBJ2-1; D is possibly TRBD2 (5 bases). The CDR3 totals 14 residues. V lost 5 bases and J 9 bases, leaving 17 bases between the germline ends. CDR1 and CDR2 from the germline V gene are WNHNN and SYGVQD (reference sequence). Here the CDR3 DNA reads TGCGCCAGCAGTCCCAGTAGCGCTTCCGTTGAGCAGTTCTTC. This encodes CASSPSSASVEQFF.

A single count supports this clone. The rearrangement links TRBV25-1 to TRBJ1-1; tentative D call: TRBD1 (5 bases). V was clipped by 7 bases and J by 9 bases, with 9 bases between them. The length of the CDR3 is 10 residues. Germline V gene data show CDR1 as MGHDK and CDR2 as SYGVNS. As DNA, the CDR3 is TGTGCCAGCATGGGGGGAAAAGCTTTCTTT. Translation gives CASMGGKAFF.

This chain links TRBV6-1 with TRBJ2-1, with no clear D. The V and J ends lost 2 bases and 8 bases respectively, with 4 bases between them. The CDR3 runs 11 residues. Germline V lookup: CDR1 MNHNS, CDR2 SASEGT. Written as DNA, the CDR3 is TGTGCCAGCAGTGAATGGGATGAGCAGTTCTTC. Protein: CASSEWDEQFF.

The chain carries TRBV28 and TRBJ1-3, with D perhaps matching TRBD1 (6 bases). The V and J ends lost 3 bases and 0 bases respectively, with 15 bases between them. This CDR3 spans 17 amino acids. Looked up from germline, CDR1 is MDHEN and CDR2 is SYDVKM. CDR3 bases: TGTGCCAGCAGTTTGAGGTCAGGGGCTGCCTCTGGAAACACCATATATTTT. Translating gives CASSLRSGAASGNTIYF.

The chain joins TRBV9 to TRBJ2-7; maybe TRBD2 (6 bases). The CDR3 extends over 14 amino acids. Per the germline V gene, CDR1 is SGDLS and CDR2 is YYNGEE. V lost 3 bases to trimming and J lost 6 bases, with 16 bases between them. CDR3 sequence: CASSGAHPAGEQYF. CDR3 bases: TGTGCCAGCAGCGGAGCGCATCCAGCGGGCGAGCAGTACTTC.

The CDR3 region has the DNA TGTGCCAGCAGCTTAGGGACCCGGGGGGTCTACGAGCAGTACTTC. Its translation: CASSLGTRGVYEQYF. This sequence joins TRBV7-2 and TRBJ2-7; 7 bases map to TRBD2. The V and J ends lost 1 base and 3 bases, in that order; junction bases with no gene match: 6. Germline values: CDR1 SGHTA, CDR2 FQGNSA. This CDR3 has 15 residues.

The chain joins TRBV28 to TRBJ2-7; D may be TRBD1 (5 bases). The CDR3 sequence is 15 residues long. Trimming took off 3 bases at V and 6 bases at J, with 18 bases between the two ends. Germline V lookup: CDR1 MDHEN, CDR2 SYDVKM. The CDR3 loop is CASSFRLQGRAEQYF. DNA of the CDR3: TGTGCCAGCAGTTTCCGTCTCCAGGGTCGGGCCGAGCAGTACTTC.

V usage is TRBV7-2 and J usage is TRBJ2-5; 9 positions match TRBD2. Germline lookup yields CDR1 SGHTA and CDR2 FQGNSA. The CDR3 is 17 amino acids. Losses at the gene ends were 2 bases for V and 3 bases for J; bases not matched to a gene: 10. In DNA, the CDR3 is TGTGCCAGCAGCTTAACGCTAGCGGGAATGGGTAAAGAGACCCAGTACTTC. Translated, it gives CASSLTLAGMGKETQYF.

The chain recombines TRBV9 with TRBJ1-2, with 7 bases aligning to TRBD1. After removal of 3 bases from V and 0 bases from J, the junction contained 5 bases not matched to a gene. This CDR3 spans 15 amino acids. CDR1 and CDR2 (germline): SGDLS, YYNGEE. The CDR3 here is CASSARDSPNYGYTF. The CDR3 nucleotides are TGTGCCAGCAGCGCCCGGGACAGTCCTAACTATGGCTACACCTTC. Variable domain in full (rest from reference TRBV9 and TRBJ1-2): DSGVTQTPKHLITATGQRVTLRCSPRSGDLSVYWYQQSLDQGLQFLIQYYNGEERAKGNILERFSAQQFPDLHSELNLSSLELGDSALYFCASSARDSPNYGYTFGSGTRLTVV.